This TCR beta chain was identified in a study of T cell responses to AZD1222 COVID-19 vaccine. As for the study in general: Second doses were pooled across both intervals (about 4 or about 12 weeks).

As to this clone: Its antigen is currently unknown.

V was pared by 4 bases and J by 6 bases, with 7 bases between. This CDR3 has 11 residues. Germline CDR1 is SNHLY and CDR2 is FYNNEI. Findings and caveats of the study: Females made up more of the donors, who were largely white British, and clonal diversity may have come out too low. The peak T cell response came first, and repertoires were sampled only after it.

Sequenced by immunoSEQ multiplex PCR; TCRdb stores in-frame clones only, minus some. The sample has approximately 180,000 clones, around 88% seen once; the top ten hold approximately 8%. The sequence came from an adult in good health. V is TRBV2 and J is TRBJ2-7; D is ambiguous. The sample consisted of peripheral blood, taken on day 0 of AZD1222 vaccination. CDR3 protein: CASSVRSEQYF. In DNA, the CDR3 is TGTGCCAGCAGTGTACGTAGCGAGCAGTACTTC.